The TCR beta chain under discussion was sequenced for a study of cytomegalovirus exposure and HLA in healthy donors. Study-wide points: Analysis was carried out at a later point, and it linked a missense DCLRE1C variant to TCR beta V- and J-gene trimming. Among TCR beta chains, those listed as cytomegalovirus-associated numbered over 150. A later analysis found that most CMV-associated TCR beta chains appeared HLA-restricted.

PCR used 60 Vbeta primers and 13 Jbeta primers. Here immunoSEQ multiplex PCR was the method, and the copy in TCRdb shows in-frame clones only, minus some. This table holds approximately 120,000 clones, around 70% found once. This clone showed up just once. No antigen is known for it. Germline lookup yields CDR1 SQVTM and CDR2 ANQGSEA. V lost 0 bases and J lost 4; bases outside the gene matches: 2. The CDR3 covers 13 residues. The chain carries TRBV29-1 and TRBJ2-5; 7 bases match TRBD1. The receptor's source is a man in his forties in good health and CMV-seropositive. Sequenced material: PBMCs. As DNA, the CDR3 is TGCAGCGTTGAAGAAAGACAGGGAGAGACCCAGTACTTC. Translation: CSVEERQGETQYF.